The 29 T cell receptor beta chains below were found in one sample sequenced in a study of blood T cell repertoires in COVID-19. Produced via immunoSEQ multiplex PCR; TCRdb's table is partial and in-frame only. The sample holds roughly 60,000 clones; about 93% are singletons and the top ten take around 9.1%. Source material: peripheral blood. Every receptor here comes from a woman aged 80 or older with active COVID-19.

The chain recombines TRBV28 with TRBJ1-6, with D maybe TRBD1 (5 bases). This CDR3 region has 14 residues. Germline V gives CDR1 MDHEN, CDR2 SYDVKM. Trimming took 5 bases from V and 8 from J, leaving 13 bases between them. The CDR3 coding sequence is TGTGCCAGCAGTGTGGGCGGGGGGGATTCACCCCTCCACTTT. Translating it yields CASSVGGGDSPLHF.

The chain has TRBV5-5 and TRBJ2-3; a weak D match, TRBD2 (6 bases). Trimming cost V 0 bases and J 1 base, with 12 bases left between them. Germline loops: CDR1 SGHKS, CDR2 YYEKEE (reference sequence). This CDR3 contains 16 residues. CDR3 bases: TGTGCCAGCAGCTTGGATGTTAGCGGCCGCACAGATACGCAGTATTTT. Protein sequence: CASSLDVSGRTDTQYF.

This rearrangement joins TRBV10-3 to TRBJ2-3; 12 bases line up with TRBD2. Germline CDR1 ENHRY, CDR2 SYGVKD. This CDR3 contains 18 residues. With V trimmed by 0 bases and J by 6 bases, 10 bases remained unmatched. CDR3 nucleotides: TGTGCCATCAGTGAGTCGAACCCCACTAGCGGGGGGAGGGATACGCAGTATTTT. Translated, it gives CAISESNPTSGGRDTQYF.

The V gene is TRBV4-1, the J gene TRBJ2-3; 7 nucleotides match TRBD2. Germline V lookup: CDR1 MGHRA, CDR2 YSYEKL. The length of the CDR3 is 16 residues. V shed 6 bases, J shed 4 bases, and the junction held 13 bases outside the gene matches. This chain's CDR3 is CASSPRSQGGPDTQYF. CDR3 DNA: TGCGCCAGCAGTCCAAGATCTCAGGGAGGGCCAGATACGCAGTATTTT.

The chain recombines TRBV5-4 with TRBJ2-2, with D hard to call. Germline assignment: CDR1 SGHNT and CDR2 YYREEE (reference sequence). Trimming left V 2 bases short and J 1 base short, with 3 bases between. The CDR3 spans 13 residues. The CDR3 DNA sequence: TGTGCCAGCAGCTTCCAGAACACCGGGGAGCTGTTTTTT. This translates into CASSFQNTGELFF.

The chain employs TRBV3-1 (or the pseudogene TRBV3-2) and TRBJ2-7; D remains unclear. Germline-derived CDR1 and CDR2 are LGHDT and YNNKEL (reference sequence). V lost 1 base and J lost 7, with 11 bases in between. CDR3 length: 13 amino acids. CDR3 in DNA: TGTGCCAGCAGCCAAGGACGGAGTGGGGAGCAGTACTTC. Encoded protein: CASSQGRSGEQYF.

The genes are TRBV7-7 and TRBJ1-1; D is perhaps TRBD1 (5 bases). This CDR3 contains 13 residues. With 5 bases removed from V and 4 bases from J, the gap between germline ends came to 11 bases. Germline V gene lookup returns CDR1 SSHAT and CDR2 FNYEAQ (reference sequence). CDR3 sequence: CASSPQVGTEAFF. CDR3 DNA sequence: TGTGCCAGCAGCCCACAGGTTGGCACTGAAGCTTTCTTT.

This clone appeared once. The chain recombines TRBV15 with TRBJ2-5; possible D gene TRBD2, 5 bases. V lost 5 bases and J lost 1, with 20 bases in between. This CDR3 has 17 residues. Germline CDR1 and CDR2: LNHNV and YYDKDF (reference sequence). The CDR3 bases are TGTGCCACCAGCCCACTCTCACTAGGTAGCGCCCAAGAGACCCAGTACTTC. This encodes CATSPLSLGSAQETQYF.

The chain joins TRBV18 to TRBJ2-5; D not resolved. V was clipped by 2 bases and J by 3 bases, with 7 bases between them. This CDR3 region has 13 residues. CDR1 and CDR2 from the germline V gene are KGHSH and LQKENI. The CDR3 here is CASSPFRKETQYF. DNA for the CDR3: TGTGCCAGCTCACCATTCAGAAAAGAGACCCAGTACTTC.

This clone was counted a single time. The chain uses TRBV5-4 and TRBJ2-3, with D unclear. The CDR3 has 14 amino acids. Per the germline V gene, CDR1 is SGHNT and CDR2 is YYREEE (reference sequence). Deletions cut 0 bases from V and 0 bases from J, with 5 bases between. CDR3 region: CASSLVPSTDTQYF. The CDR3 DNA reads TGTGCCAGCAGCTTGGTTCCGAGCACAGATACGCAGTATTTT.

This chain connects TRBV7-9 to TRBJ2-3; maybe TRBD1 (6 bases). The V end was cut by 3 bases, the J end by 1 base, with 11 bases between. The CDR3 covers 15 residues. Per the germline V gene, CDR1 is SEHNR and CDR2 is FQNEAQ (reference sequence). The CDR3 loop is CASSFSAGGTDTQYF. In DNA, the CDR3 is TGTGCCAGCAGCTTCTCTGCAGGGGGCACAGATACGCAGTATTTT.

The V call is TRBV19, the J call TRBJ1-1, with 7 bases lining up with TRBD1. Germline CDR1 is LNHDA and CDR2 is SQIVND (reference sequence). V dropped 2 bases and J dropped 3; count of bases not matched to a gene: 3. CDR3 length equals 14 residues. CDR3 loop: CASSITGADTEAFF. As DNA, the CDR3 is TGTGCCAGTAGTATAACAGGGGCGGACACTGAAGCTTTCTTT.

CDR3 protein: CASSLGTSGRLTDTQYF. CDR3 in DNA: TGTGCCAGCAGCTTGGGGACTAGCGGGAGGTTAACAGATACGCAGTATTTT. V gene TRBV5-5 combines with J gene TRBJ2-3; 14 positions match TRBD2. Germline V gene lookup returns CDR1 SGHKS and CDR2 YYEKEE (reference sequence). The CDR3 spans 17 residues. Germline trimming cut 0 bases from V and 3 bases from J; bases unmatched to any gene: 3.

J is TRBJ2-1 and V is TRBV11-1, with D tentatively TRBD2 (6 bases). The CDR3 has 15 residues. V was cut by 1 base and J by 4 bases, with 11 bases left in between. Germline V gene lookup returns CDR1 SGHAT and CDR2 FQDESV (reference sequence). CDR3 DNA: TGTGCCAGCAGCTTAGTTGGGGGAGGTTACAATGAGCAGTTCTTC. Protein: CASSLVGGGYNEQFF. Variable domain in full (rest from reference TRBV11-1 and TRBJ2-1): EAEVAQSPRYKITEKSQAVAFWCDPISGHATLYWYRQILGQGPELLVQFQDESVVDDSQLPKDRFSAERLKGVDSTLKIQPAELGDSAMYLCASSLVGGGYNEQFFGPGTRLTVL.

The chain joins TRBV9 to TRBJ1-1, with D unclear. Deletions cut 4 bases from V and 7 bases from J, with 14 bases between. The length of the CDR3 is 13 residues. CDR1 SGDLS and CDR2 YYNGEE come from the germline V gene. The CDR3 DNA reads as TGTGCCAGCAGCCCGACTGCCCAAGGTGAAGCTTTCTTT. As protein: CASSPTAQGEAFF.

The V gene is TRBV5-1, the J gene TRBJ2-3, with TRBD2 as a possible D gene (6 bases). The CDR3 loop spans 17 amino acids. The V and J ends lost 4 bases and 3 bases respectively, with 21 bases between them. Germline loops: CDR1 SGHRS, CDR2 YFSETQ. This CDR3 is CASSPGGRASETDTQYF. The CDR3 DNA sequence: TGCGCCAGCAGCCCGGGCGGAAGGGCTAGCGAAACAGATACGCAGTATTTT.

This chain joins TRBV3-1 (or the pseudogene TRBV3-2) and TRBJ2-3; 12 bases align to TRBD2. CDR3 size: 18 residues. From germline, CDR1 is LGHDT and CDR2 YNNKEL (reference sequence). V trimming: 4 bases; J trimming: 5 bases; junction bases outside the gene matches: 13. CDR3 nucleotides: TGTGCCAGCAGCCCCCCGGGTACTGAGGGACTAGCGGGAGATACGCAGTATTTT. It specifies CASSPPGTEGLAGDTQYF.

CDR3 loop: CASSPASDTGELFF. In nucleotides, the CDR3 is TGTGCCAGCAGCCCTGCCTCGGACACCGGGGAGCTGTTTTTT. This chain joins TRBV5-4 and TRBJ2-2; D unclear. Trimming took 4 bases from V and 3 from J, leaving 10 bases between them. This CDR3 has 14 residues. Germline lookup yields CDR1 SGHNT and CDR2 YYREEE (reference sequence).

The chain carries TRBV15 and TRBJ2-7; D is ambiguous. The CDR3 covers 13 residues. Trimming took off 0 bases at V and 4 bases at J, with 7 bases between the two ends. The germline V gene has CDR1 LNHNV and CDR2 YYDKDF (reference sequence). The CDR3 spells CATSRDRRYEQYV. In nucleotides, the CDR3 is TGTGCCACCAGCAGAGATCGCAGATACGAGCAGTACGTC.

The rearrangement links TRBV7-2 to TRBJ1-5; 7 nucleotides match TRBD1. CDR3 length: 18 amino acids. Germline V gene sequence: CDR1 SGHTA, CDR2 FQGNSA. J lost 3 bases, V lost 5 bases, and 16 bases had no gene match. CDR3 loop: CASSPADRDSGFNQPQHF. DNA for the CDR3: TGTGCCAGCAGCCCTGCGGACCGGGACAGTGGGTTCAATCAGCCCCAGCATTTT.

The CDR3 spells CASSPRTGEDEKLFF. For the CDR3, the DNA is TGTGCCAGTAGTCCCCGGACAGGGGAAGATGAAAAACTGTTTTTT. V and J are TRBV19 and TRBJ1-4, with TRBD1 identical over 9 bases. The CDR3 covers 15 residues. CDR1 and CDR2 from the germline V gene are LNHDA and SQIVND (reference sequence). Losses at the gene ends were 5 bases for V and 6 bases for J; bases not matched to a gene: 7.

About this clone: Other DNA sequences within the sample encode an identical CDR3. The genes are TRBV5-1 and TRBJ1-1; unclear D gene. The germline V gene encodes CDR1 SGHRS and CDR2 YFSETQ. Trimming took 0 bases from V and 1 from J, leaving 4 bases between them. The CDR3 is 13 amino acids. The CDR3 sequence is CASSLDTNTEAFF. The CDR3, as DNA: TGCGCCAGCAGCTTGGACACGAACACTGAAGCTTTCTTT.

The rearrangement links TRBV7-2 to TRBJ1-2; D unclear. Germline loops: CDR1 SGHTA, CDR2 FQGNSA. The V end was cut by 4 bases, the J end by 5 bases, with 11 bases between. This CDR3 is built from 13 residues. This CDR3 reads CASSSPYLYGYTF. The CDR3 nucleotides read TGTGCCAGCAGCTCCCCCTATCTATATGGCTACACCTTC.

The rearrangement uses TRBV21-1 and TRBJ2-7; TRBD2 reflects the table's D call only, with no check against the DNA. TRBV21-1 is designated a pseudogene. This CDR3 comprises 14 residues. The CDR3 bases are TGTGCCAGCAGCCCCCGGGGGGGCTCCTACGAGCAGTACGTC. This gives the protein CASSPRGGSYEQYV.

The rearrangement joins TRBV7-8 to TRBJ2-5; possibly TRBD2 for D (6 bases). With 5 bases removed from V and 5 bases from J, the gap between germline ends came to 12 bases. CDR3 length: 13 residues. The germline gives CDR1 SGHVS, CDR2 FQNEAQ. The DNA of the CDR3 is TGTGCCAGCAGCCTGGGGACTTCGGAGACCCAGTACTTC. Its translation: CASSLGTSETQYF.

This chain uses TRBV28 with TRBJ1-1; the D is unclear. The CDR3 sequence is 14 residues long. V lost 8 bases and J 0 bases, leaving 13 bases between the germline ends. Per germline, CDR1 MDHEN and CDR2 SYDVKM. CDR3 nucleotide sequence: TGTGCCAGCGGGAGGAGGGATATGAACACTGAAGCTTTCTTT. This sequence encodes CASGRRDMNTEAFF.

The chain is built from TRBV11-2 and TRBJ2-5, with D possibly matching TRBD2 (5 bases). This CDR3 contains 12 residues. V was pared by 5 bases and J by 5 bases, with 9 bases between. The germline V gene encodes CDR1 SGHAT and CDR2 FQNNGV. CDR3 bases: TGTGCCAGCAGCCAGTCGGGGGAGACCCAGTACTTC. Translated, it gives CASSQSGETQYF.

The genes are TRBV7-2 and TRBJ2-1; 9 bases fit TRBD1. The CDR3 runs 15 residues. Trimming took 0 bases from V and 9 from J; bases not matched to a gene: 6. Germline V gives CDR1 SGHTA, CDR2 FQGNSA. CDR3 nucleotides: TGTGCCAGCAGCTTAGCGCAGGACAGGGGACGTGAGCAGTTCTTC. This sequence encodes CASSLAQDRGREQFF.

The chain combines TRBV5-1 with TRBJ2-5; D may be TRBD2 (6 bases). Germline assignment: CDR1 SGHRS and CDR2 YFSETQ. The CDR3 covers 17 residues. Trimming removed 4 bases from V and 5 bases from J, with 24 bases in between. Here the CDR3 DNA reads TGCGCCAGCAGCCCCGGAGCGTTAAGCGGGCTTACGGAGACCCAGTACTTC. It is translated as CASSPGALSGLTETQYF.